This section outlines one T cell receptor (beta chain) sequence together with its context. Antigen specificity is unknown. The data belong to a study of shared clonotypes between healthy human individuals. Study observations and caveats: Non-shared clonotypes were found to have lower generation probabilities than the clonotypes that were shared by all four of the sorted-subset donors. Some naive CD4 clonotypes, around 4.9%, turned up in common across a handful of donors.

Germline lookup yields CDR1 KGHSH and CDR2 LQKENI. Deletions cut 3 bases from V and 4 bases from J, with 11 bases between. The CDR3 has 14 residues. Every subset had its genomic DNA shared out evenly among several immunoSEQ plates. Sequencing used immunoSEQ multiplex PCR; TCRdb keeps in-frame clones, though not all of them. Of 2,500,000 or so clones in the sample, just over 90% were seen once. The source material was naive CD4+ T cells sorted from blood. Subset specified: CD45RA+ positively selected. The chain combines TRBV18 with TRBJ2-3; D gene uncertain. The sequence derives from a young man in good health. The DNA for the CDR3 is TGTGCCAGCTCACCCCGAGGCCGGGCAGATACGCAGTATTTT. Amino acids: CASSPRGRADTQYF.